This T cell receptor beta chain was retrieved from a study of CD8+CD57+ T cells in acquired aplastic anemia. Study overall: Sorted CD4+ and CD8+ cells gave a mean 3.2 ug DNA, range roughly 0.19 to 30 ug.

Sequencing was done on patients that had shown CD8+CD57+ cell expansion by flow cytometry. The template used for profiling TCR beta VDJ and CDR3 was genomic DNA. Using its own MiXCR run on the reads, TCRdb lists one record per CDR3 protein. The sample records under 200,000 distinct CDR3 sequences, around 47% being singletons. The count of this clonotype is one. Germline CDR1 reads ENHRY; CDR2 reads SYGVKD. The CDR3 is made up of 13 amino acids. V lost 6 bases and J lost 0, with 7 bases in between. Source material: sorted CD4+, CD8+, or CD8+CD57+ T cells (not recorded which) from PBMCs. This TCR was recovered from a human donor with aplastic anemia. The rearrangement joins TRBV10-3 to TRBJ2-3; no clear D gene. The CDR3 DNA reads as TGTGCCATCAGCGAAGGTAGCACAGATACGCAGTATTTT. Protein product: CAISEGSTDTQYF.